What follows are 10 T cell receptor beta chains derived from one specimen sequenced in a study of OX40 agonist ivuxolimab in advanced cancers. Receptor amplification or capture employed the immunoSEQ multiplex PCR assay. TCRdb took over this immuneACCESS table, retaining in-frame rearrangements with V and J assigned. Such tables are incomplete; in checked studies, under half of the missing clones stem from an unresolved V gene, and the remainder is unexplained. This sample comprises fewer than 70,000 clones, under 95% of them detected only once. The ten largest account for around 14% of the sample. Sequencing was performed on CD4+ or CD8+ T cells sorted from blood, taken in a trial of the OX40 agonist ivuxolimab. These receptors were taken from an adult with an advanced solid tumor such as melanoma, head and neck, liver or kidney cancer.

This clone was counted between two and nine times. This chain links TRBV28 with TRBJ1-2; D unresolved. Germline V lookup: CDR1 MDHEN, CDR2 SYDVKM. The CDR3 is 10 residues long. Between the trimmed V and J ends, which lost 8 bases and 8 bases, there was a span of 9 bases. The CDR3 is CASSSQGYTF. The CDR3 nucleotides read TGTGCCAGCTCTAGTCAGGGCTACACCTTC.

Only one count was recorded for this clone. This chain uses TRBV19 with TRBJ2-7; 9 bases are shared with TRBD1. The germline V gene encodes CDR1 LNHDA and CDR2 SQIVND (reference sequence). CDR3 length: 13 amino acids. Trimming cost V 6 bases and J 5 bases; bases outside gene matches: 5. CDR3 amino acids: CASSRTGANEQYF. CDR3 DNA sequence: TGTGCCAGTAGCCGGACAGGGGCAAACGAGCAGTACTTC.

The chain is built from TRBV5-1 and TRBJ2-2; the D gene is possibly TRBD1 (6 bases). Looked up from germline, CDR1 is SGHRS and CDR2 is YFSETQ. V lost 5 bases, J lost 4 bases, and 18 bases lay in between. CDR3 length: 16 residues. The DNA for the CDR3 is TGCGCCAGCAGACAGGGATTGAGCGGAGCCACCGGGGAGCTGTTTTTT. It encodes CASRQGLSGATGELFF.

Turning to this clone: Germline is not matched at one junction end, which may reflect a read error. The rearrangement links TRBV5-5 to TRBJ2-1; D gene ambiguous. CDR1 SGHKS and CDR2 YYEKEE come from the germline V gene (reference sequence). The CDR3 contains 12 residues. The CDR3 reads CASSFINGPCVF. The CDR3 bases are TGTGCCAGCAGCTTTATTAATGGCCCGTGTGTCTTC.

This clone was seen a single time. This chain joins TRBV4-1 and TRBJ2-5; TRBD2 aligns across 13 bases. The CDR3 loop spans 16 amino acids. V was clipped by 1 base and J by 4 bases; unmatched bases: 3. Germline V CDR1 and CDR2: MGHRA, YSYEKL. This chain's CDR3 is CASSQATSGRGETQYF. DNA for the CDR3: TGCGCCAGCAGCCAAGCCACTAGCGGGAGGGGAGAGACCCAGTACTTC.

This clone was observed a handful of times. The chain's CDR3 is CASSLDRLRLAGGKQNEQFF. As DNA, the CDR3 is TGTGCCAGCAGCTTAGACCGCTTGAGACTAGCGGGAGGGAAGCAAAATGAGCAGTTCTTC. The rearrangement uses TRBV11-2 and TRBJ2-1; 14 bases fit TRBD2. The ends lost 0 bases at V and 7 bases at J; junction bases unmatched: 14. There are 20 residues in the CDR3. Germline lookup yields CDR1 SGHAT and CDR2 FQNNGV.

V gene TRBV18 combines with J gene TRBJ2-1, with TRBD2 identical over 7 bases. The V and J ends lost 1 base and 7 bases, in that order; junction bases with no gene match: 4. CDR1 is KGHSH, CDR2 LQKENI, per germline. The CDR3 runs 14 residues. The CDR3 DNA sequence: TGTGCCAGCTCACCACGGGAGGGTTGGAATGAGCAGTTCTTC. It translates to CASSPREGWNEQFF.

The chain links TRBV10-3 to TRBJ1-2; D is perhaps TRBD1 (6 bases). The CDR3 has 13 residues. V was pared by 11 bases and J by 2 bases, with 15 bases between. Germline loops: CDR1 ENHRY, CDR2 SYGVKD. The CDR3 DNA reads TGTGCCGGAAGGGGGAATTTAAACTATGGCTACACCTTC. Amino acids: CAGRGNLNYGYTF.

The gene calls are TRBV5-1 and TRBJ2-5; tentatively, D is TRBD2 (5 bases). Looked up from germline, CDR1 is SGHRS and CDR2 is YFSETQ. Trimming took off 0 bases at V and 1 base at J, with 7 bases between the two ends. The CDR3 is 14 residues long. The CDR3 loop reads CASSLGTSQETQYF. CDR3 DNA: TGCGCCAGCAGCTTGGGGACTTCCCAAGAGACCCAGTACTTC. Full variable domain (missing parts from reference TRBV5-1 and TRBJ2-5): KAGVTQTPRYLIKTRGQQVTLSCSPISGHRSVSWYQQTPGQGLQFLFEYFSETQRNKGNFPGRFSGRQFSNSRSEMNVSTLELGDSALYLCASSLGTSQETQYFGPGTRLLVL.

The CDR3 loop is CAWSPGWGSGELFF. The CDR3 nucleotides are TGTGCCTGGAGTCCCGGTTGGGGGAGCGGGGAGCTGTTTTTT. The rearrangement uses TRBV30 and TRBJ2-2; D tentatively reads TRBD1 or TRBD2 (5 bases each). The germline V gene encodes CDR1 GTSNPN and CDR2 SVGIG (reference sequence). The CDR3 sequence is 14 residues long. The V end was cut by 2 bases, the J end by 7 bases, with 14 bases between.